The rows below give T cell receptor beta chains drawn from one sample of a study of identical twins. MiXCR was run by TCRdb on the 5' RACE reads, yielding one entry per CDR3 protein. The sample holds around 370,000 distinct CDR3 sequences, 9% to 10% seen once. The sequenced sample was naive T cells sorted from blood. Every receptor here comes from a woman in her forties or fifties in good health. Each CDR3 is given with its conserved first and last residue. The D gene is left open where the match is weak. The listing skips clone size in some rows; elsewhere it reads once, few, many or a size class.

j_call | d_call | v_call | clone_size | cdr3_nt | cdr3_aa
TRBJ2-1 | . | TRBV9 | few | TGTGCCAGCAGCGTAGAAGCGGATCCCTACAATGAGCAGTTCTTC | CASSVEADPYNEQFF
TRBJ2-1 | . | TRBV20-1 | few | TGCAGTGCTGAACCCAGGAGCTCCTACAATGAGCAGTTCTTC | CSAEPRSSYNEQFF
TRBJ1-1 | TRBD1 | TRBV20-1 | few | TGCAGTGCTAGGACAGGGGATTACACTGAAGCTTTCTTT | CSARTGDYTEAFF
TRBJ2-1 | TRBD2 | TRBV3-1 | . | TGTGCCAGCCTTGTAGCGGGAGGCCATGAGCAGATCTTC | CASLVAGGHEQIF
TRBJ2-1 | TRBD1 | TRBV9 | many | TGTGCCAGCAGCGTTTCCGGGACAGGGTACAATGAGCAGTTCTTC | CASSVSGTGYNEQFF
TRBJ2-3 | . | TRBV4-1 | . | TGCGCCAGCAGCCAAGTACGGCGGGGTAACACAGATACGCAGTATTTT | CASSQVRRGNTDTQYF
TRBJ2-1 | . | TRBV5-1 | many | TGCGCCAGCAGCTCCGGGACTGTCAATGAGCAGTTCTTC | CASSSGTVNEQFF
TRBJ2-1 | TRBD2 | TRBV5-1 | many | TGCGCCAGCAGCCCCTTAGCGGGAGCTACCTACAATGAGCAGTTCTTC | CASSPLAGATYNEQFF
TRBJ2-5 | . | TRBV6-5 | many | TGTGCCAGCAGTTATTCGGACGGAGGAGAGACCCAGTACTTC | CASSYSDGGETQYF
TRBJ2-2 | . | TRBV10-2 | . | TGCGCCAGCAAGGGGGTTGGACTAGCGAACACCGGGGAGCTGTTTTTT | CASKGVGLANTGELFF
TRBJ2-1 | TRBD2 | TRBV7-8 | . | TGTGCCAGCAGCTTAGCGCGGCTAGCGGGATACAATGAGCAGTTCTTC | CASSLARLAGYNEQFF
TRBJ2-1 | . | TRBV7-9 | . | TGTGCCAGCAGCATCTCGGGACTCATTTACAATGAGCAGTTCTTC | CASSISGLIYNEQFF
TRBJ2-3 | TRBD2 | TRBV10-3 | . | TGTGCCATCGGGACTAGCGGCACGAGAGGAGATACGCAGTATTTT | CAIGTSGTRGDTQYF
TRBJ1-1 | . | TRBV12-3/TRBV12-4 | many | TGTGCCAGCACCTTAGACAGGCTGACTGAAGCTTTCTTT | CASTLDRLTEAFF
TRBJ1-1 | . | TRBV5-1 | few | TGCGCCAGCAGCTTGACACAGGGTCGAACTGAAGCTTTCTTT | CASSLTQGRTEAFF
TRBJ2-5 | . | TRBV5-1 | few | TGCGCCAGCAGCTTGTTGGAGGGTGGGGTGGAGACCCAGTACTTC | CASSLLEGGVETQYF
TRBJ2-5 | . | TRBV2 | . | TGTGCCAGCAACACAGGGCAGGAGAAGCAGTACTTC | CASNTGQEKQYF
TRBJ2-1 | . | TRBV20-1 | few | TGCAGTGCTAGAGAGCTCTACAATGAGCAGTTCTTC | CSARELYNEQFF
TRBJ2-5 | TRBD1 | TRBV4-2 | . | TGTGCCAGCAGCAAACATCCGGGACAGTCGAGAGAGACCCAGTACTTC | CASSKHPGQSRETQYF
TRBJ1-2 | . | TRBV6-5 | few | TGTGCCAGCAGTACGACAAGTCTAACGTATGGCTACACCTTC | CASSTTSLTYGYTF
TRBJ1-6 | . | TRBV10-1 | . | TGCGCCAGCAGCCCAGGGACTCTGAATTCACCCCTCCACTTT | CASSPGTLNSPLHF
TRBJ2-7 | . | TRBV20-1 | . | TGCAGTGCTCATATACTGTTAGGACTCGCCTACGAGCAGTACTTC | CSAHILLGLAYEQYF
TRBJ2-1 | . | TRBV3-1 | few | TGTGCCAGCAGCCAAGAGGGTAAGCGGTACAATGAGCAGTTCTTC | CASSQEGKRYNEQFF
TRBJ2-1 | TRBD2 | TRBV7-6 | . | TGTGCCAGCAGCCGATTTAGACTAGCGGGAGGGCCGGAGAAGCAGTTCTTC | CASSRFRLAGGPEKQFF
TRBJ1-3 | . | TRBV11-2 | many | TGTGCCAGCAGCTTGAGGAGGCCGGATGGAAACACCATATATTTT | CASSLRRPDGNTIYF
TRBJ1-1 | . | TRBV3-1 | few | TGTGCCAGCGGTCGTGGGGTCCTAGGGAACACTGAAGCTTTCTTT | CASGRGVLGNTEAFF
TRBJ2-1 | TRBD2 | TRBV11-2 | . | TGTGCCAGCAGCTTTGGCGGGAGCTATGAGCAGTTCTTC | CASSFGGSYEQFF